The 3 T cell receptor beta chains reported below all come from one sample, sequenced in a study of beta chain features in type 1 diabetes (dated by TCRdb to between 2017 and 2018). Receptor amplification or capture employed the immunoSEQ multiplex PCR assay. The entire isolated RNA was reverse transcribed using the High Capacity cDNA Reverse Transcription Kit, and thus expressed TCRB transcripts were sequenced. TCRdb provides this immuneACCESS table in a form limited to in-frame rearrangements. Some clones are lacking; in checked studies, under half of them reflect an unresolved V gene, and why the rest are absent is not known. The sample table shows hundreds of thousands of clones, and about an eighth are seen once. Approximately 0.042% of the sample is in the top ten clones. Their antigens remain unidentified. The study at large found these results: A moderate but significant shortening of TCRB CDR3 length was observed in type 1 diabetes patients in all four CD4+ subsets.

Sequenced sample: naive CD4+ T cells from blood. Sample cell subset or site, as interpreted from the label and publication: true naive CD4+ T cells. The receptors shown here come from a man younger than 35 with type 1 diabetes.

This chain connects TRBV20-1 to TRBJ1-1; D remains ambiguous. The germline CDR1 and CDR2 sequences are DFQATT and SNEGSKA (reference sequence). The V and J ends lost 3 bases and 12 bases respectively, with 14 bases between them. This CDR3 spans 11 amino acids. CDR3 region: CSARQEHSTFF. The CDR3 region has the DNA TGCAGTGCTAGGCAGGAACACTCGACTTTCTTT.

The chain is built from TRBV12-5 and TRBJ1-5; no firm D call. V dropped 1 base and J dropped 7 bases, with 8 bases sitting between them. The CDR3 is 13 amino acids. Germline V gene sequence: CDR1 LGHNT, CDR2 FRNRAP. This chain's CDR3 is CASGLGGGQPQHF. The CDR3, as DNA: TGTGCTAGTGGTTTGGGGGGAGGCCAGCCCCAGCATTTT. The full variable domain, its missing parts supplied by reference TRBV12-5 and TRBJ1-5, is DARVTQTPRHKVTEMGQEVTMRCQPILGHNTVFWYRQTMMQGLELLAYFRNRAPLDDSGMPKDRFSAEMPDATLATLKIQPSEPRDSAVYFCASGLGGGQPQHFGDGTRLSIL.

On this clone itself: The sample has other DNA sequences that encode this CDR3 too. The rearrangement links TRBV30 to TRBJ2-1, with TRBD2 as a possible D gene (5 bases). There are 11 residues in the CDR3. Between the trimmed V and J ends, which lost 2 bases and 8 bases, there was a span of 7 bases. CDR1 is GTSNPN and CDR2 is SVGIG in the germline V gene (reference sequence). CDR3 bases: TGTGCCTGGAGTCGAGCGGATGAGCAGTTCTTC. It translates to CAWSRADEQFF.